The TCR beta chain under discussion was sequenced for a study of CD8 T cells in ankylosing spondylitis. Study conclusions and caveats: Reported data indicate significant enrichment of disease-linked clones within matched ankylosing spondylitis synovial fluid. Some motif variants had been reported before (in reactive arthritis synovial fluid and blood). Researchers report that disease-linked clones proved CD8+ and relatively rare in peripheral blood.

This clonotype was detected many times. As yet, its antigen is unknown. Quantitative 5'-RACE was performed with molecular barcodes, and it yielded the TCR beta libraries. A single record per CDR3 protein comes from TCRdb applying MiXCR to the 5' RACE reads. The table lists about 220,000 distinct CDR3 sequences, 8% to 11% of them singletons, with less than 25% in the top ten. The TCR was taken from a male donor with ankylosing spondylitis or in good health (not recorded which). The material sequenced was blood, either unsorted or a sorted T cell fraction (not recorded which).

CDR3 in DNA: TGTGCCAGCACCAAAACCGGGACTAGCGGAGATACGCAGTATTTT. Translated: CASTKTGTSGDTQYF. The chain recombines TRBV9 with TRBJ2-3; 11 bases line up with TRBD2. The ends lost 6 bases at V and 5 bases at J; junction bases unmatched: 8. Germline V CDR1 and CDR2: SGDLS, YYNGEE. The CDR3 runs 15 residues.